These 18 T cell receptor beta chains originate from one sample sequenced in a study of blood T cell repertoires in COVID-19. Assay: immunoSEQ multiplex PCR; the TCRdb copy retains only in-frame clones and omits some. In the table there are over 150,000 clones, approximately 91% of which are singletons. Material: peripheral blood. These receptors were collected from a man aged 18 to 30 with COVID-19, enrolled during active disease.

This chain links TRBV5-6 with TRBJ1-6; D is ambiguous. Germline CDR1 and CDR2: SGHDT and YYEEEE. This CDR3 is 15 amino acids long. Trimming took 0 bases from V and 5 from J, leaving 9 bases between them. CDR3 protein: CASSLVTQDNSPLHF. DNA for the CDR3: TGTGCCAGCAGCTTGGTAACGCAGGATAATTCACCCCTCCACTTT.

This clone has a handful of counts. The chain carries TRBV6-6 and TRBJ1-1; the match to TRBD1 covers 7 bases. The CDR3 is 14 residues long. V lost 6 bases and J lost 3; bases outside the gene matches: 7. Looked up from germline, CDR1 is MNHNY and CDR2 is SVGAGI (reference sequence). This CDR3 is CASSPTGSYTEAFF. CDR3 sequence (DNA): TGTGCCAGCAGCCCGACAGGGTCGTACACTGAAGCTTTCTTT.

J is TRBJ2-2 and V is TRBV19; D might be TRBD2 (5 bases). Looked up from germline, CDR1 is LNHDA and CDR2 is SQIVND (reference sequence). This CDR3 has 13 residues. Trimming removed 6 bases from V and 6 bases from J, with 11 bases in between. This CDR3 is CASSTRGPGELFF. CDR3 coding DNA: TGTGCCAGTAGCACTCGGGGTCCCGGGGAGCTGTTTTTT.

The chain is built from TRBV27 and TRBJ2-1; 12 nucleotides match TRBD1. Per the germline V gene, CDR1 is MNHEY and CDR2 is SMNVEV (reference sequence). Unmatched junction bases numbered 15, after V lost 5 bases and J lost 10 bases. There are 17 residues in the CDR3. CDR3 in amino acids: CASSQDTPGQGAREQFF. DNA for the CDR3: TGTGCCAGCAGTCAAGATACACCGGGACAGGGGGCGAGGGAGCAGTTCTTC.

This rearrangement joins TRBV18 to TRBJ2-1; 9 bases are shared with TRBD2. The J segment lost 6 bases and the V segment lost 0 bases, leaving 0 bases of the junction unmatched. Germline V gene data show CDR1 as KGHSH and CDR2 as LQKENI. The CDR3 length is 14 residues. CDR3 sequence: CASSPPTSGNEQFF. CDR3 sequence (DNA): TGTGCCAGCTCACCACCGACTAGCGGCAATGAGCAGTTCTTC.

V is TRBV10-3 and J is TRBJ2-1; D possibly corresponds to TRBD2 (7 bases). The CDR3 runs to 13 residues. The germline CDR1 and CDR2 sequences are ENHRY and SYGVKD. V was pared by 4 bases and J by 8 bases, with 12 bases between. CDR3 in DNA: TGTGCCATCAGTGGCGGAGGGGGGGATGAGCAGTTCTTC. This sequence encodes CAISGGGGDEQFF.

V usage is TRBV6-1 and J usage is TRBJ2-1, with 8 positions matching TRBD2. The trim removed 4 bases at V and 3 bases at J, leaving 11 bases unmatched. This CDR3 contains 17 residues. CDR1 MNHNS and CDR2 SASEGT come from the germline V gene. CDR3 protein: CASSGYSAGLGYNEQFF. The CDR3 bases are TGTGCCAGCAGTGGCTATTCAGCGGGACTAGGCTACAATGAGCAGTTCTTC.

The sample holds one count of this clone. The rearrangement links TRBV27 to TRBJ2-7; 9 bases are a match to TRBD1. This CDR3 spans 15 amino acids. From germline, CDR1 is MNHEY and CDR2 SMNVEV (reference sequence). V gave up 5 bases and J gave up 3 bases; unmatched junction bases: 8. The CDR3 sequence is CASSTGQGSGYEQYF. The CDR3 DNA is TGTGCCAGCAGTACAGGACAGGGGTCTGGCTACGAGCAGTACTTC.

In regard to this clone: Other DNA sequences in the same sample also yield this CDR3. The chain employs TRBV29-1 and TRBJ1-2, with D possibly TRBD1 on 5 matching bases. Trimming took 4 bases from V and 4 from J, leaving 10 bases between them. This CDR3 comprises 12 residues. Germline loops: CDR1 SQVTM, CDR2 ANQGSEA. Written as DNA, the CDR3 is TGCAGCGTTGGGCAGGGTACCTATGGCTACACCTTC. Amino acids: CSVGQGTYGYTF.

The chain joins TRBV30 to TRBJ1-6; maybe TRBD1 (5 bases). This CDR3 region has 14 residues. Per germline, CDR1 GTSNPN and CDR2 SVGIG (reference sequence). V was pared by 5 bases and J by 9 bases, with 17 bases between. CDR3: CAWQWGGKGSPLHF. In DNA, the CDR3 is TGTGCCTGGCAGTGGGGCGGGAAGGGTTCACCCCTCCACTTT.

The chain combines TRBV6-5 with TRBJ1-2, with D tentatively TRBD1 (6 bases). With 7 bases removed from V and 4 bases from J, the gap between germline ends came to 13 bases. The CDR3 loop spans 13 amino acids. Germline-derived CDR1 and CDR2 are MNHEY and SVGAGI. CDR3 sequence reads: CASKVTGTYGYTF. The CDR3 coding sequence is TGTGCCAGCAAAGTAACAGGGACCTATGGCTACACCTTC.

V gene TRBV11-3 combines with J gene TRBJ2-1, with D maybe TRBD1 (5 bases). Trimming removed 4 bases at V and 7 bases at J, with 8 bases between. This CDR3 contains 12 residues. Germline assignment: CDR1 SGHNT and CDR2 YENEEA. CDR3: CASSSGANEQFF. CDR3 nucleotides: TGTGCCAGCAGCTCTGGGGCAAATGAGCAGTTCTTC.

The V and J genes are TRBV7-2 and TRBJ2-2, with a weak D call TRBD1 (6 bases). Trimming took 4 bases from V and 7 from J, leaving 16 bases between them. This CDR3 is built from 15 residues. Looked up from germline, CDR1 is SGHTA and CDR2 is FQGNSA. CDR3 in amino acids: CASSSGTKVGGELFF. In DNA form, the CDR3 reads TGTGCCAGCAGCTCCGGGACAAAGGTCGGCGGGGAGCTGTTTTTT.

The chain joins TRBV29-1 to TRBJ2-7; TRBD1 might be the D (5 bases). The CDR3 length is 13 residues. Germline-derived CDR1 and CDR2 are SQVTM and ANQGSEA. V was pared by 5 bases and J by 2 bases, with 13 bases between. CDR3 in DNA: TGCAGCGTTCGCAGGGCTCAAGCCTACGAGCAGTACTTC. Translating it yields CSVRRAQAYEQYF.

With respect to this clone: Because it lacks the conserved phenylalanine or tryptophan at the end, this CDR3 is likely a read error. The DNA is omitted, as the CDR3 cannot be located on it reliably, and the CDR3 follows TCRdb's listing. J is TRBJ2-3 and V is TRBV21-1; the DNA was not used to check the table's D call, TRBD2. TRBV21-1 is shown as a pseudogene. The CDR3 spans 13 amino acids, including both terminal residues. The CDR3 sequence: CASSKTAGTSGIV.

V gene TRBV28 combines with J gene TRBJ1-1, with 8 bases that match TRBD1. The CDR3 has 18 amino acids. Trimming took 5 bases from V and 4 from J; bases not matched to a gene: 18. Per germline, CDR1 MDHEN and CDR2 SYDVKM. The CDR3 region is CASSMFGIRQGAGTEAFF. The CDR3, as DNA: TGTGCCAGCAGTATGTTTGGGATCCGGCAGGGGGCAGGCACTGAAGCTTTCTTT.

The chain combines TRBV19 with TRBJ2-2; D gene uncertain. V was shortened by 6 bases and J by 6 bases, with 8 bases between the two germline ends. The CDR3 runs 12 residues. Looked up from germline, CDR1 is LNHDA and CDR2 is SQIVND (reference sequence). CDR3 amino acids: CASRRQPGELFF. The CDR3 nucleotides read TGTGCCAGTAGGCGGCAGCCCGGGGAGCTGTTTTTT.

The chain joins TRBV6-6 to TRBJ2-7; D is unresolved. Germline V gene lookup returns CDR1 MNHNY and CDR2 SVGAGI (reference sequence). V was pared by 5 bases and J by 2 bases, with 7 bases between. The length of the CDR3 is 12 residues. CDR3 in amino acids: CASSTKTYEQYF. As DNA, the CDR3 is TGTGCCAGCAGTACAAAGACCTACGAGCAGTACTTC.